The 25 T cell receptor beta chains below were found in one sample sequenced in a study of identical twins. TCRdb itself ran the 5' RACE reads through MiXCR, one entry per CDR3 protein. The sample has some 1,700,000 distinct CDR3 sequences, less than 35% seen once. Sequencing was done on a sample of cord blood. These receptors all come from a newborn girl in good health.

The rearrangement joins TRBV3-1 to TRBJ1-1; 9 bases align to TRBD1. CDR3 length equals 13 residues. After removal of 1 base from V and 10 bases from J, the junction contained 4 bases not matched to a gene. CDR1 and CDR2 from the germline V gene are LGHDT and YNNKEL (reference sequence). The CDR3 is CASSQVPGQGAFF. The CDR3 DNA sequence: TGTGCCAGCAGCCAAGTTCCGGGACAGGGAGCTTTCTTT.

In this sample, this clonotype turned up many times. The chain uses TRBV28 and TRBJ2-1, with 7 bases lining up with TRBD2. Germline values: CDR1 MDHEN, CDR2 SYDVKM. V was clipped by 5 bases and J by 0 bases; unmatched bases: 7. CDR3 length: 16 amino acids. The CDR3 region is CASSPPGGSSYNEQFF. The CDR3 DNA is TGTGCCAGCAGTCCTCCGGGCGGGAGCTCCTACAATGAGCAGTTCTTC.

The V call is TRBV4-1, the J call TRBJ2-5; 12 nucleotides align to TRBD2. Trimming cost V 1 base and J 3 bases; bases outside gene matches: 3. CDR1 and CDR2 (germline): MGHRA, YSYEKL. The CDR3 loop spans 16 amino acids. The CDR3 region has the DNA TGCGCCAGCAGCCAAGTACGGACTAGCGGGGAAGAGACCCAGTACTTC. This gives the protein CASSQVRTSGEETQYF.

The rearrangement links TRBV6-5 to TRBJ2-3; 11 bases line up with TRBD2. Trimming took 5 bases from V and 4 from J; bases not matched to a gene: 5. The germline V gene encodes CDR1 MNHEY and CDR2 SVGAGI. The CDR3 has 15 residues. CDR3 nucleotides: TGTGCCAGCAGTCGTAGCGGGAGGGCCGCAGATACGCAGTATTTT. Translated: CASSRSGRAADTQYF.

To note about this clonotype: This may stem from a read error, because a much larger clone lies one nucleotide away. V is TRBV20-1 and J is TRBJ1-5; a weak D match, TRBD1 (6 bases). There are 13 residues in the CDR3. Germline CDR1 reads DFQATT; CDR2 reads SNEGSKA (reference sequence). With 5 bases removed from V and 0 bases from J, the gap between germline ends came to 8 bases. The CDR3 nucleotides are TGCAGTGCTGACAGGTATAGCAATCAGCCCCAGCATTTT. It codes for CSADRYSNQPQHF.

This chain connects TRBV2 to TRBJ1-4, with 8 bases lining up with TRBD1. CDR3 length: 14 residues. The junction had 4 bases not matched to a gene; V was cut back by 4 bases and J by 6 bases. Germline V gives CDR1 SNHLY, CDR2 FYNNEI. The CDR3 sequence: CASSGRTGYEKLFF. CDR3 DNA: TGTGCCAGCAGTGGCAGGACAGGGTATGAAAAACTGTTTTTT.

V gene TRBV2 combines with J gene TRBJ2-1; D possibly corresponds to TRBD2 (5 bases). The J call may be faulty, since TRBJ2-7 better matches the DNA end. The CDR3 sequence is 14 residues long. In germline, CDR1 is SNHLY, CDR2 FYNNEI. The CDR3 DNA reads as TGTGCCAGCAATACTAGGGTCCCCTACAATGAGCAGTACTTC. This sequence encodes CASNTRVPYNEQYF.

The rearrangement uses TRBV19 and TRBJ2-7; D is unresolved. The germline CDR1 and CDR2 sequences are LNHDA and SQIVND (reference sequence). With 7 bases removed from V and 7 bases from J, the gap between germline ends came to 23 bases. The CDR3 covers 15 residues. The CDR3 reads CASTRVSTAPWEQYF. For the CDR3, the DNA is TGTGCCAGTACTAGAGTGTCTACAGCCCCCTGGGAGCAGTACTTC.

The CDR3 DNA reads as TGCAGTGCTGCACCCCGGGACAGGCCTAATTCACCCCTCCACTTT. Translation: CSAAPRDRPNSPLHF. The gene calls are TRBV20-1 and TRBJ1-6, with 8 bases matching TRBD1. The CDR3 loop spans 15 amino acids. Germline CDR1 and CDR2: DFQATT and SNEGSKA (reference sequence). J was trimmed by 6 bases and V by 5 bases; bases with no gene match: 9.

The V gene is TRBV28, the J gene TRBJ1-6; TRBD1 matches 7 bases. CDR1 and CDR2 (germline): MDHEN, SYDVKM. The CDR3 sequence is 15 residues long. J was trimmed by 9 bases and V by 5 bases; bases with no gene match: 10. The CDR3, as DNA: TGTGCCAGCAGTCCATCAAGGGGGCGCGGTTCACCCCTCCACTTT. Its protein product is CASSPSRGRGSPLHF.

This clonotype was recorded a few times. The rearrangement uses TRBV7-8 and TRBJ2-1; 10 nucleotides align to TRBD2. CDR1 is SGHVS, CDR2 FQNEAQ, per germline. The CDR3 has 16 amino acids. J gave up 6 bases and V 3 bases, and 8 bases lay outside the gene matches. DNA for the CDR3: TGTGCCAGCAGCTTGGTAGCGGGGGGTACAATCAATGAGCAGTTCTTC. As protein: CASSLVAGGTINEQFF.

The gene calls are TRBV18 and TRBJ1-1; 7 nucleotides match TRBD1. Germline trimming cut 6 bases from V and 5 bases from J; bases unmatched to any gene: 12. CDR3 length: 15 amino acids. Germline V gene sequence: CDR1 KGHSH, CDR2 LQKENI. CDR3 region: CASSPTTGQRTEAFF. The CDR3 bases are TGTGCCAGCTCTCCAACGACAGGGCAGCGGACTGAAGCTTTCTTT.

The chain has TRBV7-9 and TRBJ2-7, with D possibly matching TRBD2 (5 bases). The V end lost 5 bases, the J end lost 7 bases, and 9 bases lay between the germline ends. The germline gives CDR1 SEHNR, CDR2 FQNEAQ (reference sequence). The CDR3 extends over 11 amino acids. CDR3 nucleotide sequence: TGTGCCAGCAGCGCCCGGGATGAGCAGTACTTC. Translating gives CASSARDEQYF.

As concerns this clonotype: A much larger clone differs by one base, so this may be a read error. This rearrangement joins TRBV12-5 to TRBJ2-3; D call uncertain. V was cut by 0 bases and J by 4 bases, with 5 bases left in between. The CDR3 runs 13 residues. Germline-derived CDR1 and CDR2 are LGHNT and FRNRAP. The CDR3 coding sequence is TGTGCTAGTGGTTTGGTTGAGGCAGATACGCAGTATTTT. Its translation: CASGLVEADTQYF. The full variable domain, rest sourced from reference TRBV12-5 and TRBJ2-3, is DARVTQTPRHKVTEMGQEVTMRCQPILGHNTVFWYRQTMMQGLELLAYFRNRAPLDDSGMPKDRFSAEMPDATLATLKIQPSEPRDSAVYFCASGLVEADTQYFGPGTRLTVL.

This clonotype came up a few times. The V call is TRBV5-1, the J call TRBJ2-1; the match to TRBD2 covers 9 bases. Germline V gene lookup returns CDR1 SGHRS and CDR2 YFSETQ. This CDR3 is built from 16 residues. V gave up 2 bases and J gave up 5 bases; unmatched junction bases: 8. The CDR3 DNA reads TGCGCCAGCAGCTTAAGAGCGGGAGGTATCCACAATGAGCAGTTCTTC. Amino acids: CASSLRAGGIHNEQFF. Full variable domain (missing parts from reference TRBV5-1 and TRBJ2-1): KAGVTQTPRYLIKTRGQQVTLSCSPISGHRSVSWYQQTPGQGLQFLFEYFSETQRNKGNFPGRFSGRQFSNSRSEMNVSTLELGDSALYLCASSLRAGGIHNEQFFGPGTRLTVL.

The gene calls are TRBV28 and TRBJ2-5, with D tentatively TRBD1 (6 bases). V was shortened by 3 bases and J by 13 bases, with 21 bases between the two germline ends. Germline lookup yields CDR1 MDHEN and CDR2 SYDVKM. This CDR3 is 14 amino acids long. Here the CDR3 DNA reads TGTGCCAGCAGTTTCCACAGGGATGGGGGCCGATCGTACTTC. Its protein product is CASSFHRDGGRSYF. Variable domain in full (rest from reference TRBV28 and TRBJ2-5): DVKVTQSSRYLVKRTGEKVFLECVQDMDHENMFWYRQDPGLGLRLIYFSYDVKMKEKGDIPEGYSVSREKKERFSLILESASTNQTSMYLCASSFHRDGGRSYFGPGTRLLVL.

The chain combines TRBV14 with TRBJ2-2; perhaps TRBD2 as D (6 bases). The CDR3 length is 16 residues. V was clipped by 4 bases and J by 0 bases, with 12 bases between them. Per germline, CDR1 SGHDN and CDR2 FVKESK. In nucleotides, the CDR3 is TGTGCCAGCAGCCGGGTGGAGGGCCCGAACACCGGGGAGCTGTTTTTT. This sequence encodes CASSRVEGPNTGELFF. Full variable domain (missing parts from reference TRBV14 and TRBJ2-2): EAGVTQFPSHSVIEKGQTVTLRCDPISGHDNLYWYRRVMGKEIKFLLHFVKESKQDESGMPNNRFLAERTGGTYSTLKVQPAELEDSGVYFCASSRVEGPNTGELFFGEGSRLTVL.

V and J are TRBV24-1 and TRBJ2-1, with TRBD2 as a possible D gene (6 bases). V lost 7 bases and J lost 6, with 18 bases in between. Germline values: CDR1 KGHDR, CDR2 SFDVKD. CDR3 length equals 15 residues. DNA for the CDR3: TGTGCCACCAGCCGACTAGTGCGCTATGGCAATGAGCAGTTCTTC. Translation gives CATSRLVRYGNEQFF.

Written as DNA, the CDR3 is TGTGCCAGCTTCGGGACAGGGAACTACGAGCAGTACTTC. Its translation: CASFGTGNYEQYF. This rearrangement joins TRBV18 to TRBJ2-7; TRBD1 matches 9 bases. The CDR3 totals 13 residues. The V and J ends lost 7 bases and 3 bases, in that order; junction bases with no gene match: 4. Germline CDR1 KGHSH, CDR2 LQKENI. The full variable domain, its missing parts supplied by reference TRBV18 and TRBJ2-7, is NAGVMQNPRHLVRRRGQEARLRCSPMKGHSHVYWYRQLPEEGLKFMVYLQKENIIDESGMPKERFSAEFPKEGPSILRIQQVVRGDSAAYFCASFGTGNYEQYFGPGTRLTVT.

This clonotype showed up just a few times. The chain is built from TRBV5-6 and TRBJ2-1, with 8 bases lining up with TRBD2. The germline V gene encodes CDR1 SGHDT and CDR2 YYEEEE. Losses at the gene ends were 6 bases for V and 7 bases for J; bases not matched to a gene: 15. CDR3 length equals 16 residues. Here the CDR3 DNA reads TGTGCCAGCAACCAACCCGGGACTAGTAGGGGGAATGAGCAGTTCTTC. Translating gives CASNQPGTSRGNEQFF. Filled out from reference TRBV5-6 and TRBJ2-1, the complete variable domain reads DAGVTQSPTHLIKTRGQQVTLRCSPKSGHDTVSWYQQALGQGPQFIFQYYEEEERQRGNFPDRFSGHQFPNYSSELNVNALLLGDSALYLCASNQPGTSRGNEQFFGPGTRLTVL.

The chain is built from TRBV20-1 and TRBJ1-4, with D maybe TRBD1 (6 bases). The V gene lost 0 bases and the J gene lost 8 bases, with 16 bases spanning the gap. Germline loops: CDR1 DFQATT, CDR2 SNEGSKA (reference sequence). The CDR3 sequence is 15 residues long. DNA of the CDR3: TGCAGTGCTAGAGATGGGGCAGGGGTTAAAGAAAAACTGTTTTTT. It yields the protein CSARDGAGVKEKLFF.

In DNA form, the CDR3 reads TGTGCCAGCAGTCCTCCCCCGGCAGGGCCTAAGGATCAGCCCCAGCATTTT. This codes for CASSPPPAGPKDQPQHF. The chain joins TRBV12-3 or TRBV12-4 to TRBJ1-5; possibly TRBD1 for D (5 bases). The V gene lost 5 bases and the J gene lost 5 bases, with 22 bases spanning the gap. This CDR3 is 17 amino acids long.

This clonotype appeared a few times. The chain links TRBV6-5 to TRBJ2-1; 13 bases line up with TRBD2. The CDR3 sequence is 17 residues long. Germline loops: CDR1 MNHEY, CDR2 SVGAGI. The junction had 11 bases not matched to a gene; V was cut back by 3 bases and J by 9 bases. The CDR3 sequence is CASSYRTSGSSAREQFF. CDR3 sequence (DNA): TGTGCCAGCAGTTATCGGACTAGCGGGAGCTCTGCGCGTGAGCAGTTCTTC.

The CDR3 DNA reads as TGTGCCAGCAGCACCTACAGGGGGAACACCGGGGAGCTGTTTTTT. It translates to CASSTYRGNTGELFF. The gene calls are TRBV11-2 and TRBJ2-2, with TRBD1 matching 7 bases. CDR3 length equals 15 residues. Germline V lookup: CDR1 SGHAT, CDR2 FQNNGV. Trimming removed 5 bases from V and 1 base from J; junction bases left unmatched: 4.

V gene TRBV27 combines with J gene TRBJ2-3; D gene ambiguous. V lost 10 bases and J 0 bases, leaving 14 bases between the germline ends. The V gene's germline CDR1 is MNHEY and CDR2 SMNVEV (reference sequence). The length of the CDR3 is 14 residues. The CDR3 region has the DNA TGTGCCACCACCTCCTATTACAGCACAGATACGCAGTATTTT. As protein: CATTSYYSTDTQYF.